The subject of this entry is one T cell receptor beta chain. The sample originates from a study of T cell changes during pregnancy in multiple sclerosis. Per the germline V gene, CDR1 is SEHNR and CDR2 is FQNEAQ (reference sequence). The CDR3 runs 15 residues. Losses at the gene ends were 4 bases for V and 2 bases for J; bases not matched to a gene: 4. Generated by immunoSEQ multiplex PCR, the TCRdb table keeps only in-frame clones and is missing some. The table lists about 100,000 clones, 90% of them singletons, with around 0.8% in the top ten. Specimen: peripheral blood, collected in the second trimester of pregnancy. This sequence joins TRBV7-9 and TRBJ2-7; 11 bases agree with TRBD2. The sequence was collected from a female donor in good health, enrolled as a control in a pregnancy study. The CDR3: CASSSGLADPYEQYF. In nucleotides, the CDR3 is TGTGCCAGCAGCTCGGGACTAGCGGACCCCTACGAGCAGTACTTC.